Listed here are 10 T cell receptor beta chains from one sample, sequenced in a study of blood T cell repertoires in COVID-19 (dated by TCRdb to about 2020). The protocol used for the library was the immunoSEQ multiplex PCR assay. The table was pulled from immuneACCESS by TCRdb, which kept in-frame rearrangements only. Such tables lose some clones; where checked, under half of the loss comes from unresolved V genes, and the rest has no known cause. The sample table records more than 250,000 clones; around 82% of these occur just once. The ten largest clones take up about 9.1% of the sample. Sequencing was performed on peripheral blood. Receptor source: a human donor in a cohort sampled during active COVID-19.

This rearrangement joins TRBV27 to TRBJ2-1, with TRBD1 as a possible D gene (6 bases). V lost 2 bases, J lost 5 bases, and 7 bases lay in between. Germline values: CDR1 MNHEY, CDR2 SMNVEV (reference sequence). The length of the CDR3 is 13 residues. CDR3 bases: TGTGCCAGCAGTTTAAGGGGGAACAATGAGCAGTTCTTC. Translation gives CASSLRGNNEQFF.

This chain uses TRBV7-2 with TRBJ1-2; TRBD1 aligns across 9 bases. This CDR3 is built from 16 residues. Germline CDR1 reads SGHTA; CDR2 reads FQGNSA. V dropped 5 bases and J dropped 0; count of bases not matched to a gene: 7. The CDR3 bases are TGTGCCAGCAGCCCGGGACAGGGAACCGCTAACTATGGCTACACCTTC. This codes for CASSPGQGTANYGYTF.

This chain links TRBV7-2 with TRBJ2-2; a possible D gene is TRBD1 (5 bases). CDR1 SGHTA and CDR2 FQGNSA come from the germline V gene. The CDR3 is 16 amino acids. The germline V and J ends were trimmed by 5 bases and 5 bases, with 18 bases remaining between them. This CDR3 is CASSPPGQRVTGELFF. CDR3 sequence (DNA): TGTGCCAGCAGCCCCCCAGGGCAAAGGGTGACCGGGGAGCTGTTTTTT.

CDR3 loop: CASSFRTSGSPPEQFF. As DNA, the CDR3 is TGTGCCAGTAGTTTTCGGACTAGCGGGTCCCCACCTGAGCAGTTCTTC. The gene calls are TRBV19 and TRBJ2-1; TRBD2 matches at 11 bases. The trim removed 5 bases at V and 9 bases at J, leaving 12 bases unmatched. The CDR3 is 16 amino acids. From germline, CDR1 is LNHDA and CDR2 SQIVND (reference sequence).

V gene TRBV19 combines with J gene TRBJ2-3, with 7 bases matching TRBD1. Per the germline V gene, CDR1 is LNHDA and CDR2 is SQIVND (reference sequence). The CDR3 length is 17 residues. V was pared by 3 bases and J by 1 base, with 10 bases of the junction left unmatched. The CDR3 DNA reads TGTGCCAGTAGTATTTTCCAGGGGGAGTTGGGCACAGATACGCAGTATTTT. Translation gives CASSIFQGELGTDTQYF. The whole variable domain, filled in from reference TRBV19 and TRBJ2-3, reads DGGITQSPKYLFRKEGQNVTLSCEQNLNHDAMYWYRQDPGQGLRLIYYSQIVNDFQKGDIAEGYSVSREKKESFPLTVTSAQKNPTAFYLCASSIFQGELGTDTQYFGPGTRLTVL.

CDR3 coding DNA: TGTGCCAGCTCGATAGACAGCGAGGACACTGAAGCTTTCTTT. Its translation is CASSIDSEDTEAFF. The chain couples TRBV2 to TRBJ1-1, with D tentatively TRBD1 (5 bases). CDR3 size: 14 residues. Germline CDR1 is SNHLY and CDR2 is FYNNEI. The germline V and J ends were trimmed by 8 bases and 3 bases, with 16 bases remaining between them.

This chain uses TRBV11-2 with TRBJ1-6, with D perhaps TRBD1 (6 bases). The length of the CDR3 is 18 residues. Germline V gene sequence: CDR1 SGHAT, CDR2 FQNNGV. V lost 2 bases, J lost 5 bases, and 19 bases lay in between. The CDR3 DNA reads as TGTGCCAGCAGCTTAACAACAGGGTTTTTTCTCCATAATTCACCCCTCCACTTT. It yields the protein CASSLTTGFFLHNSPLHF.

This clone was seen only a few times. The genes are TRBV10-3 and TRBJ1-5, with 9 bases lining up with TRBD1. V shed 6 bases, J shed 7 bases, and the junction held 7 bases outside the gene matches. Germline V lookup: CDR1 ENHRY, CDR2 SYGVKD. The CDR3 contains 14 residues. The CDR3 here is CAIRPGQGGQPQHF. The CDR3 nucleotides are TGTGCCATCAGACCGGGACAGGGCGGCCAGCCCCAGCATTTT.

The J gene is TRBJ2-1, the V gene TRBV7-2; D is perhaps TRBD1 (5 bases). Per the germline V gene, CDR1 is SGHTA and CDR2 is FQGNSA. Trimming took off 2 bases at V and 3 bases at J, with 11 bases between the two ends. The CDR3 has 15 residues. CDR3 protein: CASSLSRAVYNEQFF. Here the CDR3 DNA reads TGTGCCAGCAGCTTAAGCAGGGCCGTCTACAATGAGCAGTTCTTC.

J is TRBJ2-4 and V is TRBV7-2; the D gene is possibly TRBD1 (5 bases). Trimming took 3 bases from V and 2 from J, leaving 11 bases between them. The CDR3 consists of 15 residues. Germline loops: CDR1 SGHTA, CDR2 FQGNSA. The DNA for the CDR3 is TGTGCCAGCAGCTTTCACCAGGGTCCCAAAAACATTCAGTACTTC. This gives the protein CASSFHQGPKNIQYF.